The T cell receptor (beta chain) under discussion was sequenced for a study of blood T cell repertoires in COVID-19. Study at large: The United States, Italy and Spain provided the acute and convalescent COVID-19 samples. T cells, B-cell-depleted T cells, or PBMCs provided the cDNA or gDNA that served as material.

Germline V CDR1 and CDR2: SGHNT, YYREEE (reference sequence). This CDR3 has 13 amino acids. The V and J ends lost 4 bases and 1 base respectively, with 8 bases between them. Generated by immunoSEQ multiplex PCR, the TCRdb table keeps only in-frame clones and is missing some. The sample holds 250,000 to 300,000 clones, roughly 92% seen once. Sequencing input: peripheral blood. The receptor comes from a young woman with COVID-19, enrolled during active disease. This sequence joins TRBV5-4 and TRBJ1-2; D remains ambiguous. In DNA, the CDR3 is TGTGCCAGCAGCCAACGGGTTAACTATGGCTACACCTTC. Residues: CASSQRVNYGYTF. The full variable domain, its missing parts supplied by reference TRBV5-4 and TRBJ1-2, is ETGVTQSPTHLIKTRGQQVTLRCSSQSGHNTVSWYQQALGQGPQFIFQYYREEENGRGNFPPRFSGLQFPNYSSELNVNALELDDSALYLCASSQRVNYGYTFGSGTRLTVV.